A selection of T cell receptor beta chains follows, all from one sample in a study of cytomegalovirus exposure and HLA in healthy donors. Using immunoSEQ multiplex PCR, the repertoire was profiled, and TCRdb retains in-frame clones only, with some absent. Among some 190,000 clones listed, roughly 80% were seen once. Sequenced: PBMCs. Receptors originate from a male donor in good health and CMV-seronegative. Each CDR3 is given with its conserved first and last residue. A D gene is named only where the DNA matches it firmly.

len | j_gene | d_gene | v_gene | CDR3aa
15 | TRBJ1-2 | . | TRBV5-1 | CASSLEAGPNYGYPF
16 | TRBJ1-1 | TRBD1 | TRBV28 | CASSAPGTGENTEAFF
16 | TRBJ1-2 | . | TRBV2 | CASSEIRQGINYGYTF
16 | TRBJ1-5 | TRBD1 | TRBV2 | CASRARTGVSNQPQHF
11 | TRBJ2-5 | . | TRBV7-9 | CAIRQEETQYF
15 | TRBJ2-5 | . | TRBV7-2 | CASSLASTPPETQYF
15 | TRBJ1-2 | TRBD1 | TRBV2 | CASSELRGGGYGYTF
14 | TRBJ1-2 | TRBD1 | TRBV2 | CASSGGQGNYGYTF
15 | TRBJ1-1 | . | TRBV11-2 | CASSARPTENTEAFF
15 | TRBJ1-1 | . | TRBV11-2 | CASSLVLGGDTEAFF
15 | TRBJ2-2 | . | TRBV6-6 | CASSQTGENTGELFF
13 | TRBJ2-5 | . | TRBV5-1 | CASRPRIGETQYF
18 | TRBJ2-6 | . | TRBV5-1 | CASSPPEVDWYGANVLTF
15 | TRBJ2-7 | . | TRBV21-1 | CASSKGPSGSYEQYF
16 | TRBJ2-7 | TRBD1 | TRBV4-3 | CASSLGGGQGAYEQYF
18 | TRBJ2-5 | TRBD1 | TRBV5-1 | CASSLVGPGTGIGETQYF
13 | TRBJ2-7 | . | TRBV5-6 | CASSGARVKEQYF
16 | TRBJ1-6 | TRBD1 | TRBV7-9 | CASSLGTGGNNSPLHF
14 | TRBJ2-7 | TRBD1 | TRBV7-6 | CASSLDRGPYEQYF
14 | TRBJ1-5 | . | TRBV2 | CASSPGNSNQPQHF
14 | TRBJ1-6 | . | TRBV9 | CASSVKQDNSPLHF